This T cell receptor beta chain was observed in a study of long-term antiretroviral therapy in people with HIV. This clone was observed a handful of times. Its matching antigen is unknown. Trimming took 4 bases from V and 4 from J, leaving 19 bases between them. The CDR3 extends over 16 amino acids. The V gene's germline CDR1 is SEHNR and CDR2 FQNEAQ (reference sequence). The assay used was immunoSEQ (version v3.0), run at survey level. Data came from immunoSEQ multiplex PCR; TCRdb stores just in-frame clones and leaves some out. Of around 12,000 clones listed, about 80% are singletons. Whole-study results and caveats: Controls had broader CDR3 length ranges than HIV repertoires did. There were no data on ART adherence, viral resistance or therapy changes, a gap that limits inferences about post-ART repertoire changes.

This specimen consisted of unsorted PBMCs, obtained just over 8 years after starting antiretroviral therapy. The V and J genes are TRBV7-9 and TRBJ1-2; D is possibly TRBD1 (6 bases). The sequence derives from a man aged 50 to 59 with HIV. CDR3 in DNA: TGTGCCAGCAGCTCAGTGGGGGCTCCCTCGGGCTATGGCTACACCTTC. Protein: CASSSVGAPSGYGYTF.